Following are 23 T cell receptor beta chains from one sample sequenced in a study of regulatory T cells in long-lasting Graves disease. As to time point: newly diagnosed GD, antithyroid drugs for less than 3 months. RNA isolated from PBMCs was used to make the TCR library. In building TCR beta libraries, iRepertoire HTBI primers were used together with Arm-PCR of CDR3 regions. TCRdb re-derived calls from the multiplex PCR reads in MiXCR, one entry per CDR3 protein. The sample lists 450,000 to 650,000 distinct CDR3 sequences, approximately 16% seen once, with approximately 25% in the top ten. This sample was also put to use in a study of T cells in Graves' hyperthyroidism and ophthalmopathy.

The sample consisted of peripheral blood mononuclear cells (PBMCs), taken at new diagnosis, from a patient treated with antithyroid drugs. The receptors were gathered from a woman aged 40 to 65 with Graves disease.

In its sample, this clonotype was seen many times. This chain connects TRBV30 to TRBJ2-7; tentatively, D is TRBD1 (5 bases). V lost 2 bases and J 4 bases, leaving 15 bases between the germline ends. Germline V gene data show CDR1 as GTSNPN and CDR2 as SVGIG (reference sequence). The CDR3 consists of 14 residues. CDR3 DNA sequence: TGTGCCTGGAGTCGGTGGGGCGCGAGGTACGAGCAGTACTTC. Its translation is CAWSRWGARYEQYF.

In this sample, this clonotype turned up a few times. The chain has TRBV6-4 and TRBJ2-7; the D is unclear. The CDR3 has 14 amino acids. Trimming pared 6 bases from V and 4 bases from J, leaving 16 bases between. Germline V gives CDR1 MRHNA, CDR2 SNTAGT. The CDR3 region is CASRPEEGNYEQYF. The DNA for the CDR3 is TGTGCCAGCAGGCCCGAAGAAGGGAATTACGAGCAGTACTTC.

The chain is built from TRBV27 and TRBJ2-7, with 10 bases that match TRBD2. CDR1 MNHEY and CDR2 SMNVEV come from the germline V gene (reference sequence). With 6 bases clipped from V and 2 bases from J, the junction kept 4 bases outside the gene matches. This CDR3 is 14 amino acids long. The CDR3 loop is CASRTAGGPYEQYF. DNA for the CDR3: TGTGCCAGCAGGACAGCGGGGGGGCCCTACGAGCAGTACTTC.

This clonotype was recorded many times. The rearrangement links TRBV2 to TRBJ2-3; no firm D call. The CDR3 sequence is 13 residues long. Trimming shortened V by 2 bases and J by 4 bases, and 7 bases separated the two germline ends. Germline loops: CDR1 SNHLY, CDR2 FYNNEI. CDR3 DNA: TGTGCCAGCAGTGAAAGTGCCGCAGATACGCAGTATTTT. Translating it yields CASSESAADTQYF.

This clonotype was observed many times. The chain uses TRBV10-3 and TRBJ2-7, with D possibly being TRBD2 (5 bases). Germline CDR1 is ENHRY and CDR2 is SYGVKD. This CDR3 has 14 amino acids. V lost 5 bases and J 0 bases, leaving 11 bases between the germline ends. CDR3 in DNA: TGTGCCATCAGTTCCGGGGATAGCTCCTACGAGCAGTACTTC. This translates into CAISSGDSSYEQYF.

At least ten counts were recorded for this clonotype. The V gene is TRBV4-1, the J gene TRBJ1-2; 12 bases match TRBD1. The CDR3 contains 15 residues. Germline V gives CDR1 MGHRA, CDR2 YSYEKL. V dropped 1 base and J dropped 7; count of bases not matched to a gene: 4. The CDR3 DNA sequence: TGCGCCAGCAGCCAAGCGGGACAGGGGGCGGGTGGCTACACCTTC. Translation: CASSQAGQGAGGYTF.

A word on this clonotype: The junction departs from the called germline gene at one end, perhaps through a read error. The J gene is TRBJ2-1, the V gene TRBV9, with 8 bases that match TRBD2. CDR1 is SGDLS, CDR2 YYNGEE, per germline. The CDR3 totals 15 residues. CDR3 amino acids: CASSVSGGGNNEQLF. In DNA form, the CDR3 reads TGTGCCAGCAGCGTATCTGGCGGGGGGAATAATGAGCAGCTCTTC.

This CDR3 is CASSEALRGDTQYF. The CDR3 DNA reads TGTGCCAGCAGTGAAGCGCTCCGGGGGGATACGCAGTATTTT. The chain couples TRBV6-1 to TRBJ2-3; D perhaps matches TRBD2 (6 bases). The CDR3 spans 14 residues. The V end was cut by 0 bases, the J end by 6 bases, with 10 bases between. Germline CDR1 is MNHNS and CDR2 is SASEGT.

The table lists this clonotype with many counts. The DNA for the CDR3 is TGTGCCAGCATTCCTCAGGTGGGGACTGAAGCTTTCTTT. Its translation: CASIPQVGTEAFF. The chain links TRBV25-1 to TRBJ1-1; no firm D call. Germline CDR1 is MGHDK and CDR2 is SYGVNS. V lost 7 bases and J lost 5, with 14 bases in between. CDR3 length: 13 residues.

V is TRBV11-1 and J is TRBJ2-5; TRBD2 aligns across 8 bases. The CDR3 spans 16 residues. Trimming removed 5 bases from V and 4 bases from J; junction bases left unmatched: 12. CDR1 is SGHAT and CDR2 is FQDESV in the germline V gene (reference sequence). CDR3 coding DNA: TGTGCCAGCAGCCACCACGGGGGGGCCCGTAGAGAGACCCAGTACTTC. It encodes CASSHHGGARRETQYF.

This clonotype was picked up a small number of times. The chain joins TRBV6-1 to TRBJ2-1; TRBD2 might be the D (7 bases). Germline lookup yields CDR1 MNHNS and CDR2 SASEGT. Between the trimmed V and J ends, which lost 5 bases and 0 bases, there was a span of 14 bases. The CDR3 totals 16 residues. CDR3 DNA: TGTGCCAGCAGTCATGGGGGGGGCCACTCCTACAATGAGCAGTTCTTC. Its protein is CASSHGGGHSYNEQFF.

The chain has TRBV9 and TRBJ1-5; no clear D. Germline-derived CDR1 and CDR2 are SGDLS and YYNGEE. There are 12 residues in the CDR3. Trimming took off 4 bases at V and 5 bases at J, with 7 bases between the two ends. Written as DNA, the CDR3 is TGTGCCAGCAGCCATTCCCATCAGCCCCAGCATTTT. Translated, it gives CASSHSHQPQHF.

The sample holds a few counts of this clonotype. A much larger clone lies a single base off, so this may be a read error. The J gene is TRBJ2-1, the V gene TRBV7-9; TRBD2 aligns across 8 bases. Germline CDR1 and CDR2: SEHNR and FQNEAQ (reference sequence). CDR3 length: 14 residues. The CDR3 reads CTSRPSGPPGEQFF. The CDR3 DNA reads TGTACCAGCCGGCCTAGCGGGCCCCCGGGCGAGCAGTTCTTC.

The chain combines TRBV20-1 with TRBJ2-1; D is possibly TRBD2 (6 bases). Trimming pared 5 bases from V and 6 bases from J, leaving 14 bases between. Germline assignment: CDR1 DFQATT and CDR2 SNEGSKA (reference sequence). There are 13 residues in the CDR3. The CDR3 nucleotides are TGCAGTGCTGGGCGGGACTGGGTCAATGAGCAGTTCTTC. Protein product: CSAGRDWVNEQFF.

This chain links TRBV29-1 with TRBJ2-7; 8 nucleotides line up with TRBD2. V dropped 4 bases and J dropped 0; count of bases not matched to a gene: 8. There are 15 residues in the CDR3. Germline assignment: CDR1 SQVTM and CDR2 ANQGSEA. The CDR3 here is CSVVRAGGNSYEQYF. The CDR3, as DNA: TGCAGCGTTGTCAGGGCGGGGGGAAACTCCTACGAGCAGTACTTC.

This clonotype was seen a few times. The CDR3 loop reads CSAIHTGPPGYTF. CDR3 sequence (DNA): TGCAGTGCTATACATACAGGCCCTCCTGGCTACACCTTC. The J gene is TRBJ1-2, the V gene TRBV20-1, with D perhaps matching TRBD1 (5 bases). Germline lookup yields CDR1 DFQATT and CDR2 SNEGSKA (reference sequence). V lost 4 bases and J 7 bases, leaving 16 bases between the germline ends. The CDR3 extends over 13 amino acids.

This clonotype was detected only a few times. J is TRBJ2-1 and V is TRBV6-4; D not certain. The CDR3 runs 16 residues. The germline gives CDR1 MRHNA, CDR2 SNTAGT. V was shortened by 0 bases and J by 2 bases, with 11 bases between the two germline ends. The CDR3 loop reads CASSDSSGVPYNEQFF. The CDR3 nucleotides are TGTGCCAGCAGTGACTCATCAGGAGTACCCTACAATGAGCAGTTCTTC.

Here the CDR3 reads CSARVGGRGVEKLFF. CDR3 bases: TGCAGTGCTAGAGTTGGTGGCAGGGGAGTTGAAAAACTGTTTTTT. This chain joins TRBV20-1 and TRBJ1-4; D possibly corresponds to TRBD1 (6 bases). The V end lost 1 base, the J end lost 7 bases, and 16 bases lay between the germline ends. This CDR3 comprises 15 residues. Per germline, CDR1 DFQATT and CDR2 SNEGSKA (reference sequence).

This clonotype was counted between two and nine times. The chain employs TRBV29-1 and TRBJ2-1; the match to TRBD2 covers 8 bases. CDR3 size: 15 residues. V trimming: 1 base; J trimming: 8 bases; junction bases outside the gene matches: 10. Germline CDR1 SQVTM, CDR2 ANQGSEA. DNA of the CDR3: TGCAGCGTTGAAGCCTTAGCGGGGAGTTGGGATGAGCAGTTCTTC. Its protein is CSVEALAGSWDEQFF.

This clonotype was picked up many times. The chain combines TRBV20-1 with TRBJ2-1; the D is unclear. CDR1 is DFQATT and CDR2 is SNEGSKA in the germline V gene (reference sequence). V was clipped by 0 bases and J by 6 bases, with 9 bases between them. This CDR3 region has 13 residues. The chain's CDR3 is CSARDGLSNEQFF. In DNA, the CDR3 is TGCAGTGCTAGAGATGGTCTCAGCAATGAGCAGTTCTTC.

The genes are TRBV19 and TRBJ2-7, with D maybe TRBD2 (5 bases). This CDR3 comprises 13 residues. V gave up 7 bases and J gave up 6 bases, with 16 bases separating them. CDR1 is LNHDA and CDR2 is SQIVND in the germline V gene (reference sequence). The CDR3 DNA reads as TGTGCCAGTACTCCCGGGGAATGGAGCGAGCAGTACTTC. Translation gives CASTPGEWSEQYF.

The chain carries TRBV18 and TRBJ2-2; no definite D call. Between the trimmed V and J ends, which lost 1 base and 6 bases, there was a span of 6 bases. Germline CDR1 KGHSH, CDR2 LQKENI. This CDR3 comprises 13 residues. CDR3 protein: CASSPRLPGELFF. CDR3 coding DNA: TGTGCCAGCTCACCACGGCTCCCCGGGGAGCTGTTTTTT.

The chain joins TRBV6-5 to TRBJ1-2, with a possible D match to TRBD1 (5 bases). With 3 bases removed from V and 4 bases from J, the gap between germline ends came to 18 bases. Germline V lookup: CDR1 MNHEY, CDR2 SVGAGI. The CDR3 runs to 16 residues. The chain's CDR3 is CASSYGIGASVYGYTF. The DNA for the CDR3 is TGTGCCAGCAGTTATGGAATAGGGGCCTCGGTCTATGGCTACACCTTC.